The clone carrying this TCR beta chain was counted between two and nine times. Its antigen is as yet unknown. This specimen belongs to a study of T cell responses to AZD1222 COVID-19 vaccine. Measured with immunoSEQ multiplex PCR; TCRdb has only the in-frame clones, and not every one. The sample has more than 95,000 clones, 80% to 90% seen once. The germline CDR1 and CDR2 sequences are SGHNT and YYREEE (reference sequence). This CDR3 spans 13 amino acids. With 5 bases removed from V and 4 bases from J, the gap between germline ends came to 12 bases. Findings and limits, study-wide: At baseline, seropositivity was found in only a handful of AZD1222 recipients.

This sequence was found in an adult in good health. The chain recombines TRBV5-4 with TRBJ2-5; D possibly corresponds to TRBD1 (6 bases). The material was peripheral blood, obtained on day 0 of AZD1222 vaccination. CDR3 residues: CASSATGSETQYF. DNA of the CDR3: TGTGCCAGCAGTGCTACAGGGTCAGAGACCCAGTACTTC. Supplemented by reference TRBV5-4 and TRBJ2-5, the full variable domain reads ETGVTQSPTHLIKTRGQQVTLRCSSQSGHNTVSWYQQALGQGPQFIFQYYREEENGRGNFPPRFSGLQFPNYSSELNVNALELDDSALYLCASSATGSETQYFGPGTRLLVL.